This T cell receptor (beta chain) comes out of a study of blood T cell repertoires in COVID-19. Study at large: COVID-19 samples, acute and convalescent, were from the United States, Italy and Spain. Sample material is recorded as cDNA or gDNA derived from T cells, B-cell-depleted T cells, or PBMCs.

As processed by the authors: Estimated nucleated cell counts came from reference gene primer amplification. Only in-frame clones appear in the TCRdb table, and some are missing; sequencing was by immunoSEQ multiplex PCR. That table supplies the V and J calls and clone size; D and trimming were determined from the DNA. The sample gives around 200,000 clones, roughly 80% of which show up once; about 10% is in the top ten. Sequencing was done on a sample of peripheral blood. The sequence derives from a woman of 80 years or more with acute or convalescent COVID-19.

As DNA, the CDR3 is TGTGCCAGCAGCTTGCCCTTGGACAGCCTGAACACTGAAGCTTTCTTT. Translating it yields CASSLPLDSLNTEAFF. The rearrangement joins TRBV11-3 to TRBJ1-1, with a tentative D call TRBD1 (6 bases). This CDR3 contains 16 residues. V lost 3 bases, J lost 0 bases, and 14 bases lay in between. Per germline, CDR1 SGHNT and CDR2 YENEEA. The whole variable domain, filled in from reference TRBV11-3 and TRBJ1-1, reads EAGVVQSPRYKIIEKKQPVAFWCNPISGHNTLYWYLQNLGQGPELLIRYENEEAVDDSQLPKDRFSAERLKGVDSTLKIQPAELGDSAVYLCASSLPLDSLNTEAFFGQGTRLTVV.